This T cell receptor (beta chain) was captured in a study of T cell changes during pregnancy in multiple sclerosis. The length of the CDR3 is 15 residues. Germline lookup yields CDR1 LGHNA and CDR2 YSLEER. V shed 0 bases and J 6 bases; nucleotides not matched to a gene: 4. TCRdb keeps only in-frame clones here, not all; method: immunoSEQ multiplex PCR. The sample holds around 86,000 clones; 85% to 95% are singletons and the top ten take 0.9% to 1.2%. The chain combines TRBV4-3 with TRBJ1-4, with 7 bases identical to TRBD1. The source material was peripheral blood, sampled in the first trimester of pregnancy. The clonotype was recovered from a female donor with multiple sclerosis, enrolled in a pregnancy study. The CDR3 DNA follows: TGCGCCAGCAGCCAAGATAGAGGGGGCTATGAAAAACTGTTTTTT. The encoded protein is CASSQDRGGYEKLFF.